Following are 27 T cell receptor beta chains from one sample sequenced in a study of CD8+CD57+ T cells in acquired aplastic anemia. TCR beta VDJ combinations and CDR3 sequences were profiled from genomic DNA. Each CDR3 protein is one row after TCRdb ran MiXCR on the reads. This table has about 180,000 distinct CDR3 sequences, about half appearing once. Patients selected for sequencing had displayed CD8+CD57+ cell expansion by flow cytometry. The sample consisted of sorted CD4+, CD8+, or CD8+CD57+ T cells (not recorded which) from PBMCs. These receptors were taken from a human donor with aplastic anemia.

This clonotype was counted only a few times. The CDR3 DNA follows: TGCGCCAGCAGTGAGTCAGTCTACAATGAGCAGTTCTTC. Protein product: CASSESVYNEQFF. The V call is TRBV10-2, the J call TRBJ2-1; no clear D gene. This CDR3 comprises 13 residues. Per germline, CDR1 WSHSY and CDR2 SAAADI. The V end was cut by 0 bases, the J end by 3 bases, with 3 bases between.

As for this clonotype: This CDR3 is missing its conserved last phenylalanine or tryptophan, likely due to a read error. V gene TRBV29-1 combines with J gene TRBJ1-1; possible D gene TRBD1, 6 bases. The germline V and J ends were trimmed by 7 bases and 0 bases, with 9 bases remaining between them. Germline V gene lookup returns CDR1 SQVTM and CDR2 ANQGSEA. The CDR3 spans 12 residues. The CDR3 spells CSARGLNTEAFL. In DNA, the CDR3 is TGCAGCGCCAGGGGCCTGAACACTGAAGCTTTCCTT.

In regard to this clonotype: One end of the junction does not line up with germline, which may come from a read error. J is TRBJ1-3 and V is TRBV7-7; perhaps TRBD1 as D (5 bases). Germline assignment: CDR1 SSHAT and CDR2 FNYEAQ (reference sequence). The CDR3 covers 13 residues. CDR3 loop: CASSLREGNTIYF. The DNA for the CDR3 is TGTGCTAGCAGCTTAAGGGAGGGGAACACCATATATTTT.

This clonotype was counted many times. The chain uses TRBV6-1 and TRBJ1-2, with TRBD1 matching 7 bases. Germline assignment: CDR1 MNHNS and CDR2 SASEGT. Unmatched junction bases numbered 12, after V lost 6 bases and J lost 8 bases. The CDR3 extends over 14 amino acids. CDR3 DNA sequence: TGTGCCAGCAGGGCTTACGGACAGGACAAGGGCTACACCTTC. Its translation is CASRAYGQDKGYTF.

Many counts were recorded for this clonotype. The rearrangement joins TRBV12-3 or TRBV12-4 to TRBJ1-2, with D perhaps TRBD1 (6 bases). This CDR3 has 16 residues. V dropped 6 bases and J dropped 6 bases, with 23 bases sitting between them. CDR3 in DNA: TGTGCCAGCAGCCTTAGGGGGGTGGTGTCTAGGGATGGCTACACCTTC. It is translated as CASSLRGVVSRDGYTF.

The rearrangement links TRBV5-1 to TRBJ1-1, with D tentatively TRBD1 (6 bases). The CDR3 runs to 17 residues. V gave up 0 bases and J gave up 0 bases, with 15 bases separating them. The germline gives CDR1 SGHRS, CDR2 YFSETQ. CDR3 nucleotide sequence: TGCGCCAGCAGCTTGGGGGGGCCTCGTCTCATGAACACTGAAGCTTTCTTT. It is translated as CASSLGGPRLMNTEAFF.

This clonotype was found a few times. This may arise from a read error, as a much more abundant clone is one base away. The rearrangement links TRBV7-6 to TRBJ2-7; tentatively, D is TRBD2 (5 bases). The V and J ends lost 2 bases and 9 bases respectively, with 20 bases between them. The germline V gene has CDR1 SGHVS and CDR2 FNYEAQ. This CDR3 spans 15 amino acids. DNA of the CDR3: TGTGCCAGCAGCTTACTCGGGCTCGGGAAGGGCGGGCAGTACTTC. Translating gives CASSLLGLGKGGQYF.

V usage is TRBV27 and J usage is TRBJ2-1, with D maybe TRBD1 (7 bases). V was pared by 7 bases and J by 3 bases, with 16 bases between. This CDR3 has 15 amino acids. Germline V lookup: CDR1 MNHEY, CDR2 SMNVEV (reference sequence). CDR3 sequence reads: CASNIRQGGYNEQFF. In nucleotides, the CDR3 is TGTGCCAGCAACATAAGGCAGGGGGGCTACAATGAGCAGTTCTTC.

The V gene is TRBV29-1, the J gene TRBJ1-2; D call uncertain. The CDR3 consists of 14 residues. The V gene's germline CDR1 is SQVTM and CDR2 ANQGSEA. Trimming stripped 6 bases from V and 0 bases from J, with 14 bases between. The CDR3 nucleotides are TGCAGCGTCCCACCCTTAAACCCTAACTATGGCTACACCTTC. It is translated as CSVPPLNPNYGYTF. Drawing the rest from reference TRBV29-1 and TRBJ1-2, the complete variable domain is SAVISQKPSRDICQRGTSLTIQCQVDSQVTMMFWYRQQPGQSLTLIATANQGSEATYESGFVIDKFPISRPNLTFSTLTVSNMSPEDSSIYLCSVPPLNPNYGYTFGSGTRLTVV.

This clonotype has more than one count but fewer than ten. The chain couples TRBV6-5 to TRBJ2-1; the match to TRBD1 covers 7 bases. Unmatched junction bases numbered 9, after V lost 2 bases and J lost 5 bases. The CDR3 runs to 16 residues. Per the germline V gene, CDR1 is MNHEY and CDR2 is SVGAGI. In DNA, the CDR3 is TGTGCCAGCAGTTACCGGCCCAGACAGGGTAACAATGAGCAGTTCTTC. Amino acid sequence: CASSYRPRQGNNEQFF.

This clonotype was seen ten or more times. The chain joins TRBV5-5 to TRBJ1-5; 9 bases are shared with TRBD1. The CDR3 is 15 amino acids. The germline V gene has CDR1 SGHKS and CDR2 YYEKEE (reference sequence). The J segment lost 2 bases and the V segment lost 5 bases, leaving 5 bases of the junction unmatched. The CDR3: CASSGGTGRNQPQHF. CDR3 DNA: TGTGCCAGCAGTGGGGGGACAGGGCGCAATCAGCCCCAGCATTTT.

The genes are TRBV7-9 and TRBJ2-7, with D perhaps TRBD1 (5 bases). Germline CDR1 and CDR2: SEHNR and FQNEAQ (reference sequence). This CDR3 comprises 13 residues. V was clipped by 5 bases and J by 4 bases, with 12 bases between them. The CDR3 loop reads CASSHPDSYEQYF. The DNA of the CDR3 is TGTGCCAGCAGCCACCCAGACAGTTACGAGCAGTACTTC.

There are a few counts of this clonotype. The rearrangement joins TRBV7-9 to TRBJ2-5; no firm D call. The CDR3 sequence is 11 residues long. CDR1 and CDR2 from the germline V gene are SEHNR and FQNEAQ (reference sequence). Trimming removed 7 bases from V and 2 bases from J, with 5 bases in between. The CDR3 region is CASTYQETQYF. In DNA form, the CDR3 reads TGTGCCAGCACCTATCAAGAGACCCAGTACTTC.

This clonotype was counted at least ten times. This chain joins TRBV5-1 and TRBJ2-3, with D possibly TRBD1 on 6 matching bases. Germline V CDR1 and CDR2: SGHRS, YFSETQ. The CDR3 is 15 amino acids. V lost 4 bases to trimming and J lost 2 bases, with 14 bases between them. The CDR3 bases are TGCGCCAGCAGCCTACGGACAGCCACCACAGATACGCAGTATTTT. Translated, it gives CASSLRTATTDTQYF.

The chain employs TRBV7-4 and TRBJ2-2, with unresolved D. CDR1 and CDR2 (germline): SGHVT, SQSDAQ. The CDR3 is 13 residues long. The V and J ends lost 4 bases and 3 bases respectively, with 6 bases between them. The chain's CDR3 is CASSSRYTGELFF. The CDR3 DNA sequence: TGTGCCAGCAGCTCCCGATACACCGGGGAGCTGTTTTTT. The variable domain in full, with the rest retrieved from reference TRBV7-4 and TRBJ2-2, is GAGVSQSPRYKVAKRGRDVALRCDSISGHVTLYWYRQTLGQGSEVLTYSQSDAQRDKSGRPSGRFSAERPERSVSTLKIQRTEQGDSAVYLCASSSRYTGELFFGEGSRLTVL.

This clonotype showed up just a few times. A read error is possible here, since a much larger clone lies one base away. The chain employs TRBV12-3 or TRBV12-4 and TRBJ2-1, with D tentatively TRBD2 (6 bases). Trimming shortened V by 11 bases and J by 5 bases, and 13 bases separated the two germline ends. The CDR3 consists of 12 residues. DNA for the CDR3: TGTGCCGGCGGGGTCAGCCACAATGAGCAGTTCTTC. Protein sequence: CAGGVSHNEQFF.

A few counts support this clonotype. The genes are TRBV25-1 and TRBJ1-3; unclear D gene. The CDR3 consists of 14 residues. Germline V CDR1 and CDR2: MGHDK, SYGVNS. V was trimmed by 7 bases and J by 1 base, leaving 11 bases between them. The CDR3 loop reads CASTSSGSGNTIYF. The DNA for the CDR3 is TGTGCCAGCACCTCCTCGGGATCTGGAAACACCATATATTTT.

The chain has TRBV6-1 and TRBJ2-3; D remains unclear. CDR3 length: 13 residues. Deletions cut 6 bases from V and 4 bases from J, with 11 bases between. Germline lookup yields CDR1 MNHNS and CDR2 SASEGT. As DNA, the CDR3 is TGTGCCAGCAGCCGACTGAGAGCAGATACGCAGTATTTT. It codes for CASSRLRADTQYF.

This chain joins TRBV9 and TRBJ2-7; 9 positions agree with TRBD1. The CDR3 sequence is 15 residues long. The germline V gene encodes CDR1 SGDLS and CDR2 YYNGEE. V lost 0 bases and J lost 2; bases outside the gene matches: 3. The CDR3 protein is CASSVGDRGTYEQYF. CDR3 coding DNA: TGTGCCAGCAGCGTAGGAGACAGGGGGACCTACGAGCAGTACTTC.

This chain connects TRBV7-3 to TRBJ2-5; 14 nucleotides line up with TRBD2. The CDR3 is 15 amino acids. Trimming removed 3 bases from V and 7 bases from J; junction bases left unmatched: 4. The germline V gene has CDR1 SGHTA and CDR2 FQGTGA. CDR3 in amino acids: CASSLGLAGDATQYF. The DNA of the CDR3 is TGTGCCAGCAGCTTGGGACTAGCGGGAGACGCGACCCAGTACTTC.

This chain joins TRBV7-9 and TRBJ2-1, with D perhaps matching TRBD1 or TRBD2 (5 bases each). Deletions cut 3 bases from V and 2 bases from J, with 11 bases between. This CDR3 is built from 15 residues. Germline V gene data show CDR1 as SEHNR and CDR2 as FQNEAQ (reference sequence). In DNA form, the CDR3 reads TGTGCCAGCAGCTTGGGGCTAGCAGCCTACAATGAGCAGTTCTTC. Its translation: CASSLGLAAYNEQFF.

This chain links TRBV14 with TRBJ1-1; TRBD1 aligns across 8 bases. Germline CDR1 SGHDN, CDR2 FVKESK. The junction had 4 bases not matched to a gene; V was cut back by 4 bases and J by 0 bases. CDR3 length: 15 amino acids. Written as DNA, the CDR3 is TGTGCCAGCAGCCTACGGACAGGGTTGAACACTGAAGCTTTCTTT. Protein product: CASSLRTGLNTEAFF.

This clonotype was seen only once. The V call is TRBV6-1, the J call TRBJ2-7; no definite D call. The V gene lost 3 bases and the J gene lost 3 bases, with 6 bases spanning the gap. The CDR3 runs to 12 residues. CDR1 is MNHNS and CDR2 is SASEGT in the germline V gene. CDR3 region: CASSEWSYEQYF. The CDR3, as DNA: TGTGCCAGCAGTGAGTGGAGCTACGAGCAGTACTTC.

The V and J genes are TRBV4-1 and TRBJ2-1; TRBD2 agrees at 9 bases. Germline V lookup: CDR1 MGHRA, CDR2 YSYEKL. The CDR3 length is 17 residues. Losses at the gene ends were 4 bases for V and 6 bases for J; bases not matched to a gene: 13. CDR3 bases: TGCGCCAGCAGCCTAAGGGTTAGCGGGGGTTTAGGCAATGAGCAGTTCTTC. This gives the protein CASSLRVSGGLGNEQFF.

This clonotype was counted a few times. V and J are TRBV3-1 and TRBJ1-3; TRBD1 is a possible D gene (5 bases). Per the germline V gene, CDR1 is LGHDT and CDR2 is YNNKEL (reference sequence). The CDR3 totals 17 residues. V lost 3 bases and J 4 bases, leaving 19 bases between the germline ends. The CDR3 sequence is CASSQGPGGGLGNTIYF. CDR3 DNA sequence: TGTGCCAGCAGCCAGGGCCCCGGCGGGGGACTCGGAAACACCATATATTTT.

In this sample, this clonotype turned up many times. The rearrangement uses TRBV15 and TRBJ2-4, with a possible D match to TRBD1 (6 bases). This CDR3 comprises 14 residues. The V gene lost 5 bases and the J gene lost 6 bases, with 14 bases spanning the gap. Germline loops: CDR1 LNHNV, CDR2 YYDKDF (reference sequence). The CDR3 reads CATSQSRTANIQYF. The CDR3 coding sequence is TGTGCCACCAGCCAATCTAGGACAGCAAACATTCAGTACTTC.

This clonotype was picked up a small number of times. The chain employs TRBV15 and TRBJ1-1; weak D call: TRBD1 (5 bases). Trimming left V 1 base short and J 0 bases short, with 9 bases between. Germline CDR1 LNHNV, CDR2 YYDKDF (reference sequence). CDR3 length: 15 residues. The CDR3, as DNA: TGTGCCACCAGCAGAGTCGGCAGGGTGAACACTGAAGCTTTCTTT. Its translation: CATSRVGRVNTEAFF.